This TCR beta chain was profiled in a study of blood T cell repertoires in COVID-19. Participants reported their clinical history, and cohort assignment relied on those reports. Germline trimming cut 0 bases from V and 7 bases from J; bases unmatched to any gene: 4. Germline CDR1 KGHSH, CDR2 LQKENI. CDR3 length: 14 residues. Assay used: immunoSEQ multiplex PCR; TCRdb lists only in-frame clones, some missing. The sample lists about 260,000 clones, around 90% occurring once. The sample taken for sequencing was PBMCs or T cells enriched from blood (not recorded which). The sequence derives from a middle-aged woman who had been exposed to COVID-19. The genes are TRBV18 and TRBJ1-2; 8 bases fit TRBD1. Here the CDR3 reads CASSPPVDRGGYTF. The CDR3 coding sequence is TGTGCCAGCTCACCACCGGTCGACAGGGGTGGCTACACCTTC.